The 13 T cell receptor beta chains given below trace back to one sample, sequenced in a study of blood T cell repertoires in COVID-19. Using immunoSEQ multiplex PCR, the repertoire was profiled, and TCRdb retains in-frame clones only, with some absent. Of some 360,000 clones listed, about 90% are singletons. The sequencing input was peripheral blood. The receptors originated from a woman in her sixties with COVID-19, enrolled during active disease.

The gene calls are TRBV19 and TRBJ2-1, with 10 bases fitting TRBD2. Germline lookup yields CDR1 LNHDA and CDR2 SQIVND (reference sequence). The CDR3 length is 15 residues. The J segment lost 15 bases and the V segment lost 3 bases, leaving 14 bases of the junction unmatched. In DNA, the CDR3 is TGTGCCAGTAGTATGGGGAGCGGGGGGGCCTCCTCCCTGTTCTTC. Translating gives CASSMGSGGASSLFF.

This chain joins TRBV19 and TRBJ1-3; 7 bases match TRBD1. V was clipped by 7 bases and J by 3 bases; unmatched bases: 6. Germline CDR1 is LNHDA and CDR2 is SQIVND (reference sequence). The CDR3 is made up of 14 amino acids. CDR3 bases: TGTGCCAGTATCCGAGACAGGGTTGGAAACACCATATATTTT. Translating it yields CASIRDRVGNTIYF.

The chain has TRBV6-5 and TRBJ2-7; 9 bases agree with TRBD1. This CDR3 is 14 amino acids long. J was trimmed by 3 bases and V by 11 bases; bases with no gene match: 11. Germline V gene sequence: CDR1 MNHEY, CDR2 SVGAGI. CDR3 sequence: CAVVPGQGNYEQYF. For the CDR3, the DNA is TGTGCCGTTGTCCCGGGACAGGGAAACTACGAGCAGTACTTC.

This clone was picked up one time. Distinct nucleotide sequences in the sample also encode this CDR3. The V call is TRBV3-1 (or the pseudogene TRBV3-2), the J call TRBJ1-5; D is perhaps TRBD1 (6 bases). V lost 3 bases and J 5 bases, leaving 8 bases between the germline ends. Germline V gives CDR1 LGHDT, CDR2 YNNKEL (reference sequence). The CDR3 is made up of 13 amino acids. CDR3 residues: CASSQDRYQPQHF. For the CDR3, the DNA is TGTGCCAGCAGCCAGGACAGATATCAGCCCCAGCATTTT.

This clone was counted once. The rearrangement uses TRBV5-5 and TRBJ2-5, with TRBD2 matching 9 bases. With 4 bases clipped from V and 5 bases from J, the junction kept 9 bases outside the gene matches. Germline V gene data show CDR1 as SGHKS and CDR2 as YYEKEE (reference sequence). This CDR3 is built from 15 residues. CDR3 sequence (DNA): TGTGCCAGCAGCCTGTCGAGCGGGGGGACGGAGACCCAGTACTTC. Protein: CASSLSSGGTETQYF.

This rearrangement joins TRBV2 to TRBJ1-6, with a tentative D call TRBD1 (5 bases). Germline CDR1 and CDR2: SNHLY and FYNNEI. The CDR3 runs to 16 residues. The V and J ends lost 5 bases and 7 bases respectively, with 18 bases between them. CDR3 sequence reads: CASSIQGPSSNSPLHF. CDR3 bases: TGTGCCAGCAGTATCCAGGGTCCTTCTTCCAATTCACCCCTCCACTTT.

The sample holds one count of this clone. V gene TRBV27 combines with J gene TRBJ2-7, with D maybe TRBD2 (5 bases). Germline CDR1 is MNHEY and CDR2 is SMNVEV (reference sequence). The CDR3 runs to 15 residues. V was pared by 2 bases and J by 0 bases, with 11 bases between. CDR3: CASSLRGSVSYEQYF. CDR3 DNA sequence: TGTGCCAGCAGTTTACGCGGGTCGGTCTCCTACGAGCAGTACTTC.

The chain carries TRBV30 and TRBJ2-1; 9 nucleotides match TRBD2. The CDR3 has 16 amino acids. CDR1 and CDR2 from the germline V gene are GTSNPN and SVGIG (reference sequence). The junction had 5 bases not matched to a gene; V was cut back by 2 bases and J by 0 bases. In DNA form, the CDR3 reads TGTGCCTGGAGTATTAGCGGGGGAGTCTCCTACAATGAGCAGTTCTTC. This gives the protein CAWSISGGVSYNEQFF. Full variable domain (rest looked up from reference TRBV30 and TRBJ2-1): SQTIHQWPATLVQPVGSPLSLECTVEGTSNPNLYWYRQAAGRGLQLLFYSVGIGQISSEVPQNLSASRPQDRQFILSSKKLLLSDSGFYLCAWSISGGVSYNEQFFGPGTRLTVL.

The gene calls are TRBV6-4 and TRBJ2-3; D possibly corresponds to TRBD2 (5 bases). With 6 bases removed from V and 2 bases from J, the gap between germline ends came to 12 bases. Germline V gives CDR1 MRHNA, CDR2 SNTAGT. The CDR3 is made up of 14 amino acids. The CDR3 loop is CASRPGSYTDTQYF. CDR3 sequence (DNA): TGTGCCAGCAGACCGGGATCCTACACAGATACGCAGTATTTT.

The chain is built from TRBV4-2 and TRBJ2-7; 9 bases are a match to TRBD1. With V trimmed by 2 bases and J by 9 bases, 20 bases remained unmatched. The CDR3 is 18 amino acids. CDR1 is LGHNA, CDR2 YNFKEQ, per germline. The CDR3 is CASSQQLTPGQGVRGQYF. The DNA for the CDR3 is TGTGCCAGCAGCCAACAACTCACTCCGGGACAGGGTGTAAGGGGGCAGTACTTC.

This sequence joins TRBV28 and TRBJ2-2; TRBD2 aligns across 12 bases. V dropped 5 bases and J dropped 4; count of bases not matched to a gene: 5. CDR3 size: 16 residues. Germline lookup yields CDR1 MDHEN and CDR2 SYDVKM. This chain's CDR3 is CASSLAGGSSTGELFF. CDR3 nucleotides: TGTGCCAGCAGTCTAGCGGGGGGGTCTAGCACCGGGGAGCTGTTTTTT.

The chain links TRBV18 to TRBJ2-5; possible D gene TRBD2, 5 bases. With 1 base removed from V and 3 bases from J, the gap between germline ends came to 9 bases. The CDR3 has 14 amino acids. Germline V CDR1 and CDR2: KGHSH, LQKENI. This chain's CDR3 is CASSPQRTEETQYF. The CDR3 bases are TGTGCCAGCTCACCACAAAGGACTGAAGAGACCCAGTACTTC.

This clone was counted only a few times. The genes are TRBV29-1 and TRBJ2-2; TRBD2 matches at 7 bases. The junction had 1 base not matched to a gene; V was cut back by 5 bases and J by 4 bases. CDR1 and CDR2 (germline): SQVTM, ANQGSEA. This CDR3 region has 12 residues. CDR3 DNA sequence: TGCAGCGTTTCTAGCGGCACCGGGGAGCTGTTTTTT. This sequence encodes CSVSSGTGELFF.